The 11 T cell receptor beta chains listed next were all sequenced from one sample in a study of neoadjuvant nivolumab and ipilimumab in lung cancer. Clones were read by immunoSEQ multiplex PCR, and TCRdb kept only the in-frame ones, dropping some. The sample consists of roughly 39,000 clones, 75% to 90% of them appearing once. The sequencing here drew on peripheral blood, taken before neoadjuvant nivolumab, alone or with ipilimumab. The origin of the receptors is an adult with non-small cell lung cancer.

The chain recombines TRBV9 with TRBJ2-3, with 9 bases lining up with TRBD2. Trimming at V came to 0 bases and at J to 10 bases, leaving 12 bases not matched to a gene. Germline V lookup: CDR1 SGDLS, CDR2 YYNGEE. The CDR3 runs to 16 residues. Here the CDR3 reads CASSVEFSGSGGSQYF. CDR3 bases: TGTGCCAGCAGCGTAGAGTTTAGCGGGAGTGGGGGATCGCAGTATTTT.

This chain links TRBV11-3 with TRBJ2-1; 8 bases agree with TRBD2. The V and J ends lost 5 bases and 4 bases, in that order; junction bases with no gene match: 4. This CDR3 region has 14 residues. Per germline, CDR1 SGHNT and CDR2 YENEEA. CDR3 sequence: CASSRGGTYNEQFF. The CDR3 nucleotides read TGTGCCAGCAGCCGGGGGGGGACTTACAATGAGCAGTTCTTC.

The chain has TRBV7-2 and TRBJ1-1, with 9 positions matching TRBD1. The CDR3 contains 14 residues. Trimming cost V 3 bases and J 2 bases; bases outside gene matches: 1. The V gene's germline CDR1 is SGHTA and CDR2 FQGNSA. The CDR3, as DNA: TGTGCCAGCAGCTTGGACAGGGGTAACACTGAAGCTTTCTTT. Residues: CASSLDRGNTEAFF.

The V and J genes are TRBV18 and TRBJ2-2, with 7 bases lining up with TRBD1. Germline CDR1 reads KGHSH; CDR2 reads LQKENI. The CDR3 sequence is 16 residues long. V shed 4 bases, J shed 0 bases, and the junction held 5 bases outside the gene matches. CDR3 sequence: CASSRSGGTNTGELFF. The CDR3 bases are TGTGCCAGCTCACGGTCAGGGGGAACGAACACCGGGGAGCTGTTTTTT. The complete variable domain, with remaining parts taken from reference TRBV18 and TRBJ2-2, reads NAGVMQNPRHLVRRRGQEARLRCSPMKGHSHVYWYRQLPEEGLKFMVYLQKENIIDESGMPKERFSAEFPKEGPSILRIQQVVRGDSAAYFCASSRSGGTNTGELFFGEGSRLTVL.

The V gene is TRBV2, the J gene TRBJ2-5, with 12 nucleotides matching TRBD2. The CDR3 is 16 amino acids. The trim removed 6 bases at V and 4 bases at J, leaving 9 bases unmatched. The germline CDR1 and CDR2 sequences are SNHLY and FYNNEI. This chain's CDR3 is CASSDMTSGSTETQYF. As DNA, the CDR3 is TGTGCCAGCAGCGATATGACTAGCGGGAGCACAGAGACCCAGTACTTC.

The chain has TRBV5-1 and TRBJ2-3, with 14 bases that match TRBD2. The CDR3 has 16 amino acids. V was pared by 4 bases and J by 5 bases, with 6 bases of the junction left unmatched. The germline gives CDR1 SGHRS, CDR2 YFSETQ. The CDR3 region has the DNA TGCGCCAGCAGCCAGGGACTAGCGGGAGCGGTAGATACGCAGTATTTT. This translates into CASSQGLAGAVDTQYF.

The rearrangement links TRBV7-2 to TRBJ2-7; tentatively, D is TRBD1 or TRBD2 (7 bases each). This CDR3 has 15 residues. With 2 bases removed from V and 4 bases from J, the gap between germline ends came to 15 bases. Looked up from germline, CDR1 is SGHTA and CDR2 is FQGNSA. The CDR3 is CASSLRQGGDYEQYF. The CDR3 coding sequence is TGTGCCAGCAGCTTAAGACAGGGAGGGGATTACGAGCAGTACTTC. The complete variable domain, with remaining parts taken from reference TRBV7-2 and TRBJ2-7, reads GAGVSQSPSNKVTEKGKDVELRCDPISGHTALYWYRQSLGQGLEFLIYFQGNSAPDKSGLPSDRFSAERTGGSVSTLTIQRTQQEDSAVYLCASSLRQGGDYEQYFGPGTRLTVT.

V is TRBV7-6 and J is TRBJ1-1; TRBD1 is a possible D gene (5 bases). Germline loops: CDR1 SGHVS, CDR2 FNYEAQ. Trimming removed 5 bases at V and 0 bases at J, with 13 bases between. The CDR3 loop spans 15 amino acids. The CDR3 loop reads CASSPRQLMNTEAFF. In nucleotides, the CDR3 is TGTGCCAGCAGCCCTAGACAGCTAATGAACACTGAAGCTTTCTTT.

The chain employs TRBV29-1 and TRBJ2-5; D may correspond to TRBD1 or TRBD2 (5 bases each). The CDR3 runs 11 residues. Germline loops: CDR1 SQVTM, CDR2 ANQGSEA. The V end was cut by 7 bases, the J end by 5 bases, with 11 bases between. CDR3 in DNA: TGCAGCGGGGGGATGAGGGAGACCCAGTACTTC. It encodes CSGGMRETQYF. Variable domain in full (rest from reference TRBV29-1 and TRBJ2-5): SAVISQKPSRDICQRGTSLTIQCQVDSQVTMMFWYRQQPGQSLTLIATANQGSEATYESGFVIDKFPISRPNLTFSTLTVSNMSPEDSSIYLCSGGMRETQYFGPGTRLLVL.

The rearrangement uses TRBV4-1 and TRBJ2-7; no firm D call. The CDR3 runs 13 residues. Germline-derived CDR1 and CDR2 are MGHRA and YSYEKL. V dropped 0 bases and J dropped 1 base, with 4 bases sitting between them. CDR3 sequence: CASSQETSYEQYF. The DNA for the CDR3 is TGCGCCAGCAGCCAAGAAACGTCCTACGAGCAGTACTTC.

The chain combines TRBV30 with TRBJ2-1; 12 nucleotides line up with TRBD2. CDR1 and CDR2 from the germline V gene are GTSNPN and SVGIG (reference sequence). With 5 bases clipped from V and 6 bases from J, the junction kept 5 bases outside the gene matches. The CDR3 runs 14 residues. The CDR3 here is CAWASGRASNEQFF. Written as DNA, the CDR3 is TGTGCCTGGGCTAGCGGGAGGGCCAGCAATGAGCAGTTCTTC.